This is a list of T cell receptor beta chains from one sample in a study of cytomegalovirus exposure and HLA in healthy donors. Produced via immunoSEQ multiplex PCR; TCRdb's table is partial and in-frame only. The data contain 170,000 or so clones, 80% of them singletons. Sequencing was done on a sample of PBMCs. All receptors come from a man aged 30 to 45 in good health and CMV-seropositive. Both conserved end residues are part of each CDR3. D genes are given only for firm matches. Rows may omit the clone size; those that give it use once, few, many or a size class.

CDR3aa | CDR3nt | v_gene | len | j_gene | d_gene | abundance
CASSPPTGLSTTEAFF | TGTGCCAGCAGCCCGCCTACGGGACTCTCAACCACTGAAGCTTTCTTT | TRBV7-9 | 16 | TRBJ1-1 | . | few
CASSYQQGNALKYGYTF | TGTGCCAGCAGTTATCAACAGGGAAACGCCCTTAAGTATGGCTACACCTTC | TRBV27 | 17 | TRBJ1-2 | . | .
CASSVGGEAETQYF | TGTGCCAGCAGCGTCGGGGGAGAGGCGGAGACCCAGTACTTC | TRBV9 | 14 | TRBJ2-5 | . | .
CASRHIGGGLRGYNEQFF | TGTGCCAGCAGGCACATTGGGGGGGGGCTCCGGGGCTACAATGAGCAGTTCTTC | TRBV11-2 | 18 | TRBJ2-1 | . | once
CASSLSGTDTQYF | TGTGCCAGCAGCTTGTCCGGCACAGATACGCAGTATTTT | TRBV5-5 | 13 | TRBJ2-3 | . | .
CASSVDSFNEQFF | TGTGCCAGCAGCGTGGACAGTTTCAATGAGCAGTTCTTC | TRBV5-6 | 13 | TRBJ2-1 | . | .
CASSLGGRNSPLHF | TGTGCCAGCAGCTTGGGGGGGAGGAATTCACCCCTCCACTTT | TRBV5-4 | 14 | TRBJ1-6 | . | .
CASSSSGRVYEQYF | TGTGCCAGCAGCTCGAGCGGGAGGGTCTACGAGCAGTACTTC | TRBV11-2 | 14 | TRBJ2-7 | TRBD2 | .
CSPVGRGDRGNEQFF | TGCAGCCCAGTCGGTCGGGGGGACAGGGGCAATGAGCAGTTCTTC | TRBV29-1 | 15 | TRBJ2-1 | TRBD1 | .
CASSFGQGYEQYF | TGTGCCAGCAGTTTCGGACAGGGCTACGAGCAGTACTTC | TRBV27 | 13 | TRBJ2-7 | TRBD1 | .
CASRRGGNNQPQHF | TGTGCCAGCAGACGGGGAGGTAACAATCAGCCCCAGCATTTT | TRBV2 | 14 | TRBJ1-5 | . | few
CASSLGAGTNYGYTF | TGTGCCAGCAGCTTAGGGGCAGGGACTAACTATGGCTACACCTTC | TRBV13 | 15 | TRBJ1-2 | . | .
CASSPGTGGGEQYF | TGTGCCAGCAGCCCCGGGACAGGGGGAGGGGAGCAGTACTTC | TRBV11-2 | 14 | TRBJ2-7 | TRBD1 | .
CASSQGANSNEQFF | TGTGCCAGCTCACAGGGGGCGAATTCAAATGAGCAGTTCTTC | TRBV18 | 14 | TRBJ2-1 | TRBD1 | .
CASSEYKGWGETQYF | TGTGCCAGCAGTGAATATAAGGGCTGGGGCGAGACCCAGTACTTC | TRBV25-1 | 15 | TRBJ2-5 | . | few
CASSLKGGENIQYF | TGTGCCAGCAGCTTAAAGGGGGGGGAAAACATTCAGTACTTC | TRBV5-6 | 14 | TRBJ2-4 | . | .
CAWTSGRNHEQFF | TGTGCCTGGACTAGCGGGAGAAACCATGAGCAGTTCTTC | TRBV30 | 13 | TRBJ2-1 | TRBD2 | .
CASSSPRGGSTEAFF | TGTGCCAGCAGCTCCCCGAGGGGGGGCAGCACTGAAGCTTTCTTT | TRBV7-9 | 15 | TRBJ1-1 | . | once
CASSPGLGSSYEQYF | TGTGCCAGCAGCCCAGGACTCGGAAGCTCCTACGAGCAGTACTTC | TRBV7-3 | 15 | TRBJ2-7 | . | .
CASSPAGKDGAFF | TGTGCCAGCAGTCCGGCGGGAAAGGATGGAGCTTTCTTT | TRBV6-5 | 13 | TRBJ1-1 | . | .
CASSSHGQGDQPQHF | TGTGCCAGCAGTTCCCATGGACAGGGAGATCAGCCCCAGCATTTT | TRBV6-6 | 15 | TRBJ1-5 | TRBD1 | .
CASSLARGLRETQYF | TGTGCCAGCAGCTTAGCCAGGGGGCTACGAGAGACCCAGTACTTC | TRBV7-9 | 15 | TRBJ2-5 | TRBD1 | .
CASSSLRQGNTGELFF | TGTGCCAGCAGCTCCTTAAGACAGGGGAACACCGGGGAGCTGTTTTTT | TRBV5-6 | 16 | TRBJ2-2 | TRBD1 | .
CASKSGSGGELFF | TGCGCCAGCAAATCGGGGTCGGGCGGGGAGCTGTTTTTT | TRBV5-1 | 13 | TRBJ2-2 | . | .
CASSLISGPYQETQYF | TGTGCCAGCAGCTTAATCAGCGGGCCGTACCAAGAGACCCAGTACTTC | TRBV7-2 | 16 | TRBJ2-5 | . | .
CASSPPGDTWAEQYF | TGTGCCAGCTCACCACCAGGGGACACTTGGGCCGAGCAGTACTTC | TRBV18 | 15 | TRBJ2-7 | . | .
CASSLIPGLPNEQFF | TGTGCCAGCAGCTTAATTCCGGGACTGCCCAATGAGCAGTTCTTC | TRBV7-2 | 15 | TRBJ2-1 | . | few
CASSYGQGAVNEQFF | TGCGCCAGCAGCTACGGACAGGGGGCTGTGAATGAGCAGTTCTTC | TRBV5-1 | 15 | TRBJ2-1 | TRBD1 | .
CASSLVFGSLAGELFF | TGTGCCAGCAGCTTAGTCTTTGGCAGCCTAGCCGGGGAGCTGTTTTTT | TRBV7-8 | 16 | TRBJ2-2 | . | .
CASSIGAQGRETQYF | TGTGCCAGTAGTATAGGGGCGCAGGGTAGGGAGACCCAGTACTTC | TRBV19 | 15 | TRBJ2-5 | . | .
CASSYRAYGYTF | TGTGCCAGCAGTTACAGGGCCTATGGCTACACCTTC | TRBV28 | 12 | TRBJ1-2 | . | few
CASSLPGGNSYEQYF | TGTGCCAGCAGCTTACCAGGGGGCAACTCCTACGAGCAGTACTTC | TRBV11-3 | 15 | TRBJ2-7 | TRBD1 | .
CSSGPGQEGEKLFF | TGTTCCAGCGGCCCGGGACAGGAGGGGGAAAAACTGTTTTTT | TRBV7-9 | 14 | TRBJ1-4 | TRBD1 | .
CASSLRPVNTEAFF | TGCGCCAGCAGCTTGCGCCCGGTGAACACTGAAGCTTTCTTT | TRBV5-1 | 14 | TRBJ1-1 | . | .
CASSGILEETQYF | TGTGCCAGCAGCGGGATACTTGAGGAGACCCAGTACTTC | TRBV27 | 13 | TRBJ2-5 | . | .
CASSLRYRGSYEQYF | TGTGCCAGCAGCTTGCGCTACAGGGGGTCCTACGAGCAGTACTTC | TRBV5-4 | 15 | TRBJ2-7 | TRBD1 | .
CASSLVDPRGSEAFF | TGTGCCAGCAGCTTAGTCGACCCTCGAGGGTCTGAAGCTTTCTTT | TRBV7-9 | 15 | TRBJ1-1 | . | once
CASSLPAGGSNQPQHF | TGTGCCAGCAGCTTACCCGCGGGGGGTAGCAATCAGCCCCAGCATTTT | TRBV7-8 | 16 | TRBJ1-5 | . | .
CASSLGQGQTEAFF | TGCGCCAGCAGCTTGGGTCAGGGACAAACTGAAGCTTTCTTT | TRBV5-1 | 14 | TRBJ1-1 | . | .
CASSQDRGRSYGYTF | TGCGCCAGCAGCCAAGACAGGGGGAGGTCGTATGGCTACACCTTC | TRBV4-3 | 15 | TRBJ1-2 | TRBD1 | .
CASSQDEGLASYEQYF | TGTGCCAGCAGCCAAGATGAAGGACTAGCGTCCTACGAGCAGTACTTC | TRBV4-2 | 16 | TRBJ2-7 | TRBD2 | .
CASSPGQSMNTEAFF | TGTGCCAGCAGCCCGGGACAGAGCATGAACACTGAAGCTTTCTTT | TRBV11-3 | 15 | TRBJ1-1 | TRBD1 | .
CASSPYDRGSVEQFF | TGTGCCAGCAGCCCCTACGACAGGGGGTCAGTTGAGCAGTTCTTC | TRBV7-3 | 15 | TRBJ2-1 | TRBD1 | .
CASSERRREKLFF | TGTGCCAGCAGTGAACGCCGGCGGGAAAAACTGTTTTTT | TRBV6-1 | 13 | TRBJ1-4 | . | .
CASGTPNTGELFF | TGCGCCAGCGGGACACCAAACACCGGGGAGCTGTTTTTT | TRBV5-1 | 13 | TRBJ2-2 | . | .
CASSQDRGANYGYTF | TGCGCCAGCAGCCAGGACAGGGGAGCTAACTATGGCTACACCTTC | TRBV4-3 | 15 | TRBJ1-2 | TRBD1 | .
CAISELVSSYNEQFF | TGTGCCATCAGTGAGCTGGTTAGCAGCTACAATGAGCAGTTCTTC | TRBV10-3 | 15 | TRBJ2-1 | . | few
CASSSASGGFGDTQYF | TGTGCCAGCAGCTCTGCGAGCGGGGGGTTTGGAGATACGCAGTATTTT | TRBV7-2 | 16 | TRBJ2-3 | TRBD2 | .
CASSLVAVGYADTQYF | TGTGCCAGCAGCTTGGTGGCGGTAGGCTACGCAGATACGCAGTATTTT | TRBV5-6 | 16 | TRBJ2-3 | . | .
CASSVRQMNTEAFF | TGTGCCAGCAGCGTTCGACAGATGAACACTGAAGCTTTCTTT | TRBV9 | 14 | TRBJ1-1 | . | .
CASRQNSPLHF | TGTGCCAGCAGACAAAATTCACCCCTCCACTTT | TRBV6-1 | 11 | TRBJ1-6 | . | few
CASSLGARLSYNEQFF | TGTGCCAGCAGCTTGGGGGCGCGCTTATCCTACAATGAGCAGTTCTTC | TRBV5-6 | 16 | TRBJ2-1 | . | once
CASSLPQVVTQYF | TGTGCCAGCAGTTTACCTCAGGTGGTGACCCAGTACTTC | TRBV28 | 13 | TRBJ2-5 | . | .
CASSHSWALGDNEQFF | TGCGCCAGCAGCCACTCATGGGCGTTGGGTGACAATGAGCAGTTCTTC | TRBV4-3 | 16 | TRBJ2-1 | . | .
CASSASGQGGEKLFF | TGTGCCAGCAGCGCCTCTGGACAGGGGGGTGAAAAACTGTTTTTT | TRBV9 | 15 | TRBJ1-4 | TRBD1 | few
CASSLVAIGDTQYF | TGTGCCAGCAGCTTGGTAGCGATAGGAGATACGCAGTATTTT | TRBV5-6 | 14 | TRBJ2-3 | . | .
CASSRNPDSTGELFF | TGTGCCAGCAGTCGTAACCCGGACAGCACCGGGGAGCTGTTTTTT | TRBV28 | 15 | TRBJ2-2 | . | once
CASSAQSIYEQYF | TGTGCCAGTAGTGCACAGAGCATCTACGAGCAGTACTTC | TRBV19 | 13 | TRBJ2-7 | . | .